This note documents a single T cell receptor beta chain sequence. Its antigen is as yet unknown. Primers for the PCR totalled 60 Vbeta and 13 Jbeta. The table came from immunoSEQ multiplex PCR; TCRdb's copy has only in-frame clones and leaves some out. The sample has roughly 120,000 clones, about 78% seen once. Germline values: CDR1 SGHTS, CDR2 YDEGEE. The V and J ends lost 6 bases and 7 bases, in that order; junction bases with no gene match: 11. The CDR3 spans 16 residues. The sample comes from a study of cytomegalovirus exposure and HLA in healthy donors. Overall study context: Caucasian-associated ancestry cluster membership applied to over 80% of some 400 genotyped donors.

Study results and caveats: Across HLA loci, a later analysis found differing TCR association rates, with DRB1 most and HLA-C fewest. Excluded were some V segments that proved indistinguishable, including TRBV6-2 and TRBV6-3. Later analysis identified several of the most significant clusters that appeared linked to common viral pathogens.

This sequence was found in a woman between 40 and 50 years old in good health and CMV-seropositive. The sequencing sample was made of PBMCs. The V gene is TRBV5-8, the J gene TRBJ2-2, with TRBD1 matching over 11 bases. The CDR3 protein is CASTGQGAAWGGELFF. CDR3 bases: TGTGCCAGCACCGGACAGGGGGCCGCCTGGGGCGGGGAGCTGTTTTTT.